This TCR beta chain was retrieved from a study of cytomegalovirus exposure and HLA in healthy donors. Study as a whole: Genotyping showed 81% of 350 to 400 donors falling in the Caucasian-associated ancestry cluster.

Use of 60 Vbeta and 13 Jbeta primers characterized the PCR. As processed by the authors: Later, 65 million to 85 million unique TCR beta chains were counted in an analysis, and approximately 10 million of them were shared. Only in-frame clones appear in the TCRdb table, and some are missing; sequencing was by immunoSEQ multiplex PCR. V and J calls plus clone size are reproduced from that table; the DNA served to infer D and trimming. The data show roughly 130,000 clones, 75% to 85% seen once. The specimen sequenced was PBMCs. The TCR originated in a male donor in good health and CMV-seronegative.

This chain's CDR3 is CASSLGSGGLRKTQYF. CDR3 coding DNA: TGTGCCAGCAGCTTAGGTTCAGGGGGATTAAGGAAGACCCAGTACTTC. The V and J genes are TRBV7-2 and TRBJ2-5, with 7 bases identical to TRBD1. The ends lost 1 base at V and 6 bases at J; junction bases unmatched: 11. This CDR3 spans 16 amino acids. Germline lookup yields CDR1 SGHTA and CDR2 FQGNSA.